Detailed here is one TCR beta chain. Its antigen remains unidentified. This sample is part of a study of cytomegalovirus exposure and HLA in healthy donors. The donors formed part of the roughly 120-subject validation cohort, distinct from the roughly 670-subject first cohort. V lost 4 bases, J lost 10 bases, and 15 bases lay in between. CDR1 SGDLS and CDR2 YYNGEE come from the germline V gene. This CDR3 contains 14 residues. Findings and caveats of the study: The authors enumerated 150 to 200 TCR beta chains as linked to cytomegalovirus. In vitro confirmation showed three CMV-associated chains to be CMV antigen specific.

Some clones are missing from TCRdb's copy, which holds only in-frame ones; the method was immunoSEQ multiplex PCR. The table lists 90,000 to 130,000 clones, about 92% of them singletons. Sequenced input: PBMCs. The chain joins TRBV9 to TRBJ1-6; D remains unclear. This clonotype was obtained from a woman in her late teens or twenties in good health and CMV-seronegative. In DNA, the CDR3 is TGTGCCAGCAGCCTTCTTGAAGCACCGTCACCCCTCCACTTT. Translating it yields CASSLLEAPSPLHF.